This note documents a single T cell receptor beta chain sequence. Clones were sequenced by immunoSEQ multiplex PCR, and TCRdb holds only the in-frame ones, with some missing. The repertoire holds roughly 410,000 clones, roughly 94% seen once, with roughly 0.02% in the top ten. This specimen belongs to a study of shared T cell receptors in the human thymus. V was shortened by 2 bases and J by 3 bases, with 8 bases between the two germline ends. CDR1 MDHEN and CDR2 SYDVKM come from the germline V gene. The CDR3 is 13 residues long. This TCR was sampled from a human donor. V gene TRBV28 combines with J gene TRBJ2-7, with a possible D match to TRBD1 (5 bases). The sequenced material came from thymocytes. The CDR3 coding sequence is TGTGCCAGCAGTTTACAGGGTCTCTACGAGCAGTACTTC. Protein sequence: CASSLQGLYEQYF.